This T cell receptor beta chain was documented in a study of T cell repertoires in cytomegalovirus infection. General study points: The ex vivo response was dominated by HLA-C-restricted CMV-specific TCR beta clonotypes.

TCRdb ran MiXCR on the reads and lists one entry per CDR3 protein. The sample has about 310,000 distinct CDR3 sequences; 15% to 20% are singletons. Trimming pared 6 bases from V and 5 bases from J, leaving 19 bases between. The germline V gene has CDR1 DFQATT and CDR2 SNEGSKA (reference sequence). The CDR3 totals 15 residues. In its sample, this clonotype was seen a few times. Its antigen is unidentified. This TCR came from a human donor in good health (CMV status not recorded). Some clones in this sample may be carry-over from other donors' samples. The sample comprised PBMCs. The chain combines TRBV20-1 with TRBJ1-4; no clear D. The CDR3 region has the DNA TGCAGTGCCGGATCCCACTACGAGTCCAATGAAAAACTGTTTTTT. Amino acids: CSAGSHYESNEKLFF.